One and the same sample provided the 21 T cell receptor beta chains below, sequenced in a study of shared clonotypes between healthy human individuals. Generated by immunoSEQ multiplex PCR, the TCRdb table keeps only in-frame clones and is missing some. The sample has millions of clones; just over 90% are singletons. Sequencing input: naive CD4+ T cells sorted from blood. The sample's subset: CD45RA+ positively selected. These receptors originate from a man between 18 and 35 years old in good health.

To note about this clone: This sample includes further DNA sequences coding for the same CDR3. The V gene is TRBV5-1, the J gene TRBJ2-3; 12 positions match TRBD2. This CDR3 has 15 amino acids. With V trimmed by 3 bases and J by 6 bases, 5 bases remained unmatched. Germline V gives CDR1 SGHRS, CDR2 YFSETQ. CDR3 nucleotides: TGCGCCAGCAGCTCTCTAGCGGGAGGGCCCGATACGCAGTATTTT. Residues: CASSSLAGGPDTQYF.

This sequence joins TRBV14 and TRBJ2-2; 7 nucleotides match TRBD2. Germline V gene sequence: CDR1 SGHDN, CDR2 FVKESK. The V gene end was trimmed by 1 base and the J gene end by 3 bases; junction bases not matched to a gene: 5. The CDR3 length is 16 residues. This CDR3 is CASSQGGGRHTGELFF. The CDR3 DNA reads TGTGCCAGCAGCCAAGGTGGCGGGAGACACACCGGGGAGCTGTTTTTT.

Note on this clone: The sample carries other DNA sequences with the same CDR3. The chain joins TRBV2 to TRBJ1-5, with a possible D match to TRBD1 (5 bases). Trimming cost V 8 bases and J 4 bases, with 6 bases left between them. The CDR3 has 11 amino acids. Germline lookup yields CDR1 SNHLY and CDR2 FYNNEI. DNA for the CDR3: TGTGCCAGCGGGGGGAATCAGCCCCAGCATTTT. Translated: CASGGNQPQHF.

The V call is TRBV30, the J call TRBJ2-4; 9 bases align to TRBD2. Germline-derived CDR1 and CDR2 are GTSNPN and SVGIG (reference sequence). With 0 bases clipped from V and 4 bases from J, the junction kept 7 bases outside the gene matches. This CDR3 spans 16 amino acids. For the CDR3, the DNA is TGTGCCTGGAGTGTGGTGACTAGCGGATTTAAAAACATTCAGTACTTC. Translated, it gives CAWSVVTSGFKNIQYF.

V and J are TRBV27 and TRBJ2-5; 9 bases align to TRBD2. J was trimmed by 5 bases and V by 1 base; bases with no gene match: 11. There are 17 residues in the CDR3. Germline V gene data show CDR1 as MNHEY and CDR2 as SMNVEV (reference sequence). The CDR3: CASSLFVKAGGLETQYF. The CDR3 coding sequence is TGTGCCAGCAGTTTATTCGTTAAGGCGGGAGGGCTGGAGACCCAGTACTTC.

V gene TRBV6-1 combines with J gene TRBJ2-7; TRBD1 is a possible D gene (5 bases). CDR1 and CDR2 from the germline V gene are MNHNS and SASEGT. Trimming took off 4 bases at V and 1 base at J, with 8 bases between the two ends. The CDR3 spans 13 residues. As DNA, the CDR3 is TGTGCCAGCAGTGGACAGAAGTCCTACGAGCAGTACTTC. Protein product: CASSGQKSYEQYF.

The gene calls are TRBV6-6 and TRBJ1-6; D unresolved. CDR3 length: 15 residues. Per the germline V gene, CDR1 is MNHNY and CDR2 is SVGAGI (reference sequence). Between the trimmed V and J ends, which lost 10 bases and 3 bases, there was a span of 16 bases. Written as DNA, the CDR3 is TGTGCCACCTCGGGAGGGCCCGTCTATAATTCACCCCTCCACTTT. Translated, it gives CATSGGPVYNSPLHF.

Note on this clone: One junction end disagrees with the germline gene, perhaps due to a read error. The rearrangement links TRBV7-7 to TRBJ2-5, with D perhaps matching TRBD1 (6 bases). The CDR3 sequence is 15 residues long. Germline CDR1 and CDR2: SSHAT and FNYEAQ (reference sequence). The DNA of the CDR3 is TGTGCTAGCAGCTTAGGCGTGGGGGCGGAGGAGACCCAGTACTTC. Residues: CASSLGVGAEETQYF.

The chain joins TRBV4-2 to TRBJ2-1; no reliable D call. Germline loops: CDR1 LGHNA, CDR2 YNFKEQ. The CDR3 spans 14 residues. V shed 1 base and J shed 10 bases, with 14 bases lying between them. The CDR3 region is CASSQGLAITEQFF. The CDR3 bases are TGTGCCAGCAGCCAAGGATTGGCAATCACGGAGCAGTTCTTC.

The V and J genes are TRBV10-3 and TRBJ2-7; 8 positions agree with TRBD2. Trimming cost V 4 bases and J 6 bases; bases outside gene matches: 5. The CDR3 is 13 residues long. The germline V gene encodes CDR1 ENHRY and CDR2 SYGVKD. CDR3 region: CAISVAGGPEQYF. The CDR3 coding sequence is TGTGCCATCAGTGTCGCGGGGGGACCCGAGCAGTACTTC.

The gene calls are TRBV18 and TRBJ1-2; 7 bases align to TRBD1. Germline assignment: CDR1 KGHSH and CDR2 LQKENI. The CDR3 has 13 residues. The J segment lost 10 bases and the V segment lost 6 bases, leaving 11 bases of the junction unmatched. Here the CDR3 reads CASSVGQTSDYTF. The CDR3 DNA follows: TGTGCCAGCTCCGTGGGACAGACTTCTGACTACACCTTC.

The chain uses TRBV9 and TRBJ2-3; 10 nucleotides line up with TRBD2. CDR1 SGDLS and CDR2 YYNGEE come from the germline V gene. This CDR3 is 16 amino acids long. V dropped 3 bases and J dropped 0; count of bases not matched to a gene: 4. The chain's CDR3 is CASSELAGLSTDTQYF. DNA for the CDR3: TGTGCCAGCAGCGAACTAGCGGGGCTAAGCACAGATACGCAGTATTTT.

The J gene is TRBJ1-1, the V gene TRBV30; D unclear. The germline V gene has CDR1 GTSNPN and CDR2 SVGIG (reference sequence). Trimming took off 3 bases at V and 1 base at J, with 9 bases between the two ends. This CDR3 region has 13 residues. CDR3 loop: CAWSQWGNTEAFF. The CDR3 DNA reads TGTGCCTGGAGCCAATGGGGGAACACTGAAGCTTTCTTT.

The chain combines TRBV27 with TRBJ2-7; 9 positions agree with TRBD2. The CDR3 is 16 residues long. With 3 bases clipped from V and 6 bases from J, the junction kept 12 bases outside the gene matches. Germline CDR1 is MNHEY and CDR2 is SMNVEV (reference sequence). The CDR3 spells CASSLGLAGRFSEQYF. CDR3 DNA: TGTGCCAGCAGTTTGGGCCTAGCGGGAAGATTCAGCGAGCAGTACTTC.

V usage is TRBV9 and J usage is TRBJ1-5; D not certain. CDR1 and CDR2 (germline): SGDLS, YYNGEE. V lost 6 bases and J lost 0, with 25 bases in between. This CDR3 comprises 19 residues. CDR3 in DNA: TGTGCCAGCACCCCCGGTAGGAGTCCTCCCACCTATAGCAATCAGCCCCAGCATTTT. Amino acid sequence: CASTPGRSPPTYSNQPQHF. Variable domain in full (rest from reference TRBV9 and TRBJ1-5): DSGVTQTPKHLITATGQRVTLRCSPRSGDLSVYWYQQSLDQGLQFLIQYYNGEERAKGNILERFSAQQFPDLHSELNLSSLELGDSALYFCASTPGRSPPTYSNQPQHFGDGTRLSIL.

The chain joins TRBV6-1 to TRBJ2-1; D is perhaps TRBD1 or TRBD2 (5 bases each). There are 15 residues in the CDR3. The germline CDR1 and CDR2 sequences are MNHNS and SASEGT. The V end lost 7 bases, the J end lost 3 bases, and 16 bases lay between the germline ends. CDR3 protein: CASNPQWDLYNEQFF. Here the CDR3 DNA reads TGTGCCAGCAACCCCCAGTGGGACCTCTACAATGAGCAGTTCTTC.

The chain has TRBV30 and TRBJ2-7, with D maybe TRBD2 (5 bases). V dropped 8 bases and J dropped 3 bases, with 14 bases sitting between them. The CDR3 has 12 amino acids. The germline CDR1 and CDR2 sequences are GTSNPN and SVGIG (reference sequence). CDR3 loop: CARGVGNYEQYF. CDR3 nucleotide sequence: TGTGCCCGGGGAGTCGGGAACTACGAGCAGTACTTC.

The chain uses TRBV5-4 and TRBJ1-2, with 7 bases aligning to TRBD1. The junction had 7 bases not matched to a gene; V was cut back by 0 bases and J by 5 bases. Per the germline V gene, CDR1 is SGHNT and CDR2 is YYREEE (reference sequence). The CDR3 covers 15 residues. This CDR3 is CASSLVTGTAYGYTF. The DNA of the CDR3 is TGTGCCAGCAGCTTGGTGACGGGGACAGCGTATGGCTACACCTTC.

The rearrangement joins TRBV11-2 to TRBJ2-7; 9 nucleotides align to TRBD1. The germline gives CDR1 SGHAT, CDR2 FQNNGV. The CDR3 contains 14 residues. V shed 8 bases, J shed 2 bases, and the junction held 7 bases outside the gene matches. CDR3 amino acids: CASGTGTGPYEQYF. CDR3 nucleotides: TGTGCCAGCGGAACCGGGACAGGGCCCTACGAGCAGTACTTC.

The J gene is TRBJ2-2, the V gene TRBV19; D might be TRBD2 (6 bases). CDR1 LNHDA and CDR2 SQIVND come from the germline V gene (reference sequence). The length of the CDR3 is 14 residues. Trimming pared 6 bases from V and 7 bases from J, leaving 15 bases between. The CDR3 loop reads CASRPPGGYGELFF. CDR3 DNA sequence: TGTGCCAGTAGACCGCCCGGGGGTTACGGGGAGCTGTTTTTT.

The chain is built from TRBV18 and TRBJ1-1; perhaps TRBD1 as D (5 bases). The CDR3 extends over 14 amino acids. Germline V gene data show CDR1 as KGHSH and CDR2 as LQKENI. V lost 8 bases, J lost 6 bases, and 19 bases lay in between. CDR3 protein: CASAPLGGEAEAFF. In DNA form, the CDR3 reads TGTGCCAGCGCCCCCCTGGGGGGGGAGGCTGAAGCTTTCTTT.